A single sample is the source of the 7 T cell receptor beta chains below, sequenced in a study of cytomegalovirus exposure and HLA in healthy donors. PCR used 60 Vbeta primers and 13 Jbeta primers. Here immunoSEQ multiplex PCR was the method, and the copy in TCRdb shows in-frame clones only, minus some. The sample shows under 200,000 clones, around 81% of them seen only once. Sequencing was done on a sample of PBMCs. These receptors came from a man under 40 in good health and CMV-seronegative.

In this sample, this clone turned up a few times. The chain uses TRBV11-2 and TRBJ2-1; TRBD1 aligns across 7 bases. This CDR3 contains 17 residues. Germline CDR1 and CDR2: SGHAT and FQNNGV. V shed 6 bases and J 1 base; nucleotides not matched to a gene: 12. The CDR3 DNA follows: TGTGCCAGCAGATCCATCAGGGGGTTATCATCCTACAATGAGCAGTTCTTC. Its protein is CASRSIRGLSSYNEQFF.

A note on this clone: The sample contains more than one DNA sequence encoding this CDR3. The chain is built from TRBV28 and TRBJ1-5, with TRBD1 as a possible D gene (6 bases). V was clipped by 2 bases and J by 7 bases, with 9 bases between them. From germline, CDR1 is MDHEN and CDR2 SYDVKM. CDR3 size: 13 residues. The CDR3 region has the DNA TGTGCCAGCAGTTTACTCAGGGGACAGCCCCAGCATTTT. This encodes CASSLLRGQPQHF. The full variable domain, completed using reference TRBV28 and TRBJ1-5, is DVKVTQSSRYLVKRTGEKVFLECVQDMDHENMFWYRQDPGLGLRLIYFSYDVKMKEKGDIPEGYSVSREKKERFSLILESASTNQTSMYLCASSLLRGQPQHFGDGTRLSIL.

Here the CDR3 DNA reads TGCGCCAGCAGCAAGACCGGGACAGGGGGTGGGACTGAAGCTTTCTTT. It encodes CASSKTGTGGGTEAFF. The chain joins TRBV5-1 to TRBJ1-1; 11 nucleotides align to TRBD1. The trim removed 4 bases at V and 5 bases at J, leaving 10 bases unmatched. This CDR3 comprises 16 residues. Germline values: CDR1 SGHRS, CDR2 YFSETQ.

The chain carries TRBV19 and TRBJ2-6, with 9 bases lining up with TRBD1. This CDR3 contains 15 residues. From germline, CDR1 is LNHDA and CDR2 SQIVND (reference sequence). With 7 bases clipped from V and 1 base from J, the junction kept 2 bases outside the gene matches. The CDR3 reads CASMGTGSGANVLTF. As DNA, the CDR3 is TGTGCCAGTATGGGGACAGGGTCTGGGGCCAACGTCCTGACTTTC.

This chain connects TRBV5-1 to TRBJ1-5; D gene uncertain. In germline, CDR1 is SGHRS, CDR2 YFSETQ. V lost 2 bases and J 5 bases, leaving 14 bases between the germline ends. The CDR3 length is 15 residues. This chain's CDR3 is CASSLTGQFDQPQHF. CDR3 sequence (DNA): TGCGCCAGCAGCTTAACTGGGCAGTTCGATCAGCCCCAGCATTTT.

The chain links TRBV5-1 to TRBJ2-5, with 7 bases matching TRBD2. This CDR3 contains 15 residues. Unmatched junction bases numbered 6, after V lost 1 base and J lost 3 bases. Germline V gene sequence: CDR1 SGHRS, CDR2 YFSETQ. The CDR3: CASSLWGGSKETQYF. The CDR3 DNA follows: TGCGCCAGCAGCTTGTGGGGCGGGAGCAAAGAGACCCAGTACTTC.

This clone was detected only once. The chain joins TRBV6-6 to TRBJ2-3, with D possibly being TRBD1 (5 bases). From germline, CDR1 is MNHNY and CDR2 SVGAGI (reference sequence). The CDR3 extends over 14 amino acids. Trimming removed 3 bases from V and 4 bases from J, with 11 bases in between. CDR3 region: CASSYKGYPDTQYF. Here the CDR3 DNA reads TGTGCCAGCAGTTATAAGGGGTATCCAGATACGCAGTATTTT.